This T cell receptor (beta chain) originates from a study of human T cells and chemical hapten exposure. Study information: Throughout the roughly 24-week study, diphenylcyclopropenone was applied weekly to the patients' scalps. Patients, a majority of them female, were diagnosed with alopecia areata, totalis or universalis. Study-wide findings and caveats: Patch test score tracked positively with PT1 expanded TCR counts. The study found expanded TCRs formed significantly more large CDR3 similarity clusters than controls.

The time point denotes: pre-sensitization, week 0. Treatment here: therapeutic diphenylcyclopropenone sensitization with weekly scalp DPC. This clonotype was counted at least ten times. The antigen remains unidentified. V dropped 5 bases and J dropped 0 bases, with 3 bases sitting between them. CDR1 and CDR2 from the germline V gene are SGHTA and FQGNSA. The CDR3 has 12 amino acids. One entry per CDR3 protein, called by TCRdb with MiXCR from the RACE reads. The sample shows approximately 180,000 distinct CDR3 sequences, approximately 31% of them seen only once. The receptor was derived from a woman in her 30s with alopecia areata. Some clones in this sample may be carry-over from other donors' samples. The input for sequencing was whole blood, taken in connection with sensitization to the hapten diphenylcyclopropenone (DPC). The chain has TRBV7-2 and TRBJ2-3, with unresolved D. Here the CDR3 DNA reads TGTGCCAGCAGCCTGAGCACAGATACGCAGTATTTT. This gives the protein CASSLSTDTQYF.